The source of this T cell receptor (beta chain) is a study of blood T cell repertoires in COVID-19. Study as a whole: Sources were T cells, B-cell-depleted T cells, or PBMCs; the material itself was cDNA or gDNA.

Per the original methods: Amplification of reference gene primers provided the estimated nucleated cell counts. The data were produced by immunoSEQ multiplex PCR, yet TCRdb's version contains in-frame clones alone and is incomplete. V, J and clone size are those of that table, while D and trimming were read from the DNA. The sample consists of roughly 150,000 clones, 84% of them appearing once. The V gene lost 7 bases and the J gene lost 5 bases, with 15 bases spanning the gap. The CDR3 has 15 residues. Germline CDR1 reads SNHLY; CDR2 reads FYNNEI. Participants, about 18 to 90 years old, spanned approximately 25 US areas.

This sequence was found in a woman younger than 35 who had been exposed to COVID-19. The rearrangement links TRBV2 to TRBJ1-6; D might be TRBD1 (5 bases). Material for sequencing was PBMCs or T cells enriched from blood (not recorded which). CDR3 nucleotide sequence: TGTGCCAGCACCCCAAGGGGCGCCGATAATTCACCCCTCCACTTT. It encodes CASTPRGADNSPLHF.